These 16 T cell receptor beta chains share one sample of origin, sequenced in a study of shared clonotypes between healthy human individuals. Produced via immunoSEQ multiplex PCR; TCRdb's table is partial and in-frame only. The sample includes about 510,000 clones, 96% of them seen just once. The sequenced sample consisted of naive CD4+ T cells sorted from blood. The subset was: CD45RA+ positively selected. The origin of the receptors is a woman aged 30 to 39 in good health.

This chain uses TRBV5-6 with TRBJ1-2; no definite D call. CDR1 and CDR2 from the germline V gene are SGHDT and YYEEEE. The germline V and J ends were trimmed by 1 base and 3 bases, with 16 bases remaining between them. The CDR3 is 16 amino acids. This chain's CDR3 is CASSLSPRAGDYGYTF. DNA for the CDR3: TGTGCCAGCAGCTTGAGTCCCCGGGCCGGAGACTATGGCTACACCTTC.

The chain has TRBV19 and TRBJ1-2; TRBD1 agrees at 7 bases. This CDR3 region has 13 residues. V trimming: 6 bases; J trimming: 4 bases; junction bases outside the gene matches: 5. The germline V gene has CDR1 LNHDA and CDR2 SQIVND (reference sequence). CDR3 sequence reads: CASSDDRAYGYTF. For the CDR3, the DNA is TGTGCCAGTAGCGATGACAGGGCCTATGGCTACACCTTC.

This sequence joins TRBV6-5 and TRBJ1-1; tentatively, D is TRBD1 (5 bases). Trimming stripped 2 bases from V and 5 bases from J, with 12 bases between. The length of the CDR3 is 14 residues. The V gene's germline CDR1 is MNHEY and CDR2 SVGAGI. CDR3 bases: TGTGCCAGCAGTTACAGGGGAGTTGGGACTGAAGCTTTCTTT. This encodes CASSYRGVGTEAFF.

The rearrangement links TRBV2 to TRBJ2-7, with D possibly being TRBD2 (6 bases). Germline CDR1 and CDR2: SNHLY and FYNNEI. V was trimmed by 8 bases and J by 0 bases, leaving 14 bases between them. CDR3 length: 14 amino acids. The CDR3 DNA reads as TGTGCCAGCCCGGGACTGTTGAGCTCCTACGAGCAGTACTTC. This translates into CASPGLLSSYEQYF.

This clone was found once. The V and J genes are TRBV15 and TRBJ1-2, with D perhaps TRBD1 (5 bases). This CDR3 is built from 13 residues. V lost 3 bases to trimming and J lost 12 bases, with 17 bases between them. Germline V gives CDR1 LNHNV, CDR2 YYDKDF (reference sequence). CDR3 sequence: CATSRTDRGRDTF. The CDR3 DNA is TGTGCCACCAGCAGGACGGACCGGGGGAGGGACACCTTC.

This chain connects TRBV5-6 to TRBJ2-3; D call uncertain. Germline assignment: CDR1 SGHDT and CDR2 YYEEEE. Between the trimmed V and J ends, which lost 4 bases and 4 bases, there was a span of 10 bases. This CDR3 region has 13 residues. CDR3 amino acids: CASSHLKADTQYF. CDR3 sequence (DNA): TGTGCCAGCAGCCACCTTAAGGCAGATACGCAGTATTTT. The whole variable domain, filled in from reference TRBV5-6 and TRBJ2-3, reads DAGVTQSPTHLIKTRGQQVTLRCSPKSGHDTVSWYQQALGQGPQFIFQYYEEEERQRGNFPDRFSGHQFPNYSSELNVNALLLGDSALYLCASSHLKADTQYFGPGTRLTVL.

The gene calls are TRBV27 and TRBJ2-5, with D perhaps assigned TRBD1 or TRBD2 (7 bases each). Per the germline V gene, CDR1 is MNHEY and CDR2 is SMNVEV (reference sequence). This CDR3 spans 13 amino acids. The V end lost 7 bases, the J end lost 4 bases, and 13 bases lay between the germline ends. CDR3: CASIGRGRETQYF. DNA for the CDR3: TGTGCCAGCATTGGGAGGGGGCGAGAGACCCAGTACTTC.

The CDR3 protein is CAWSVSLGYTF. For the CDR3, the DNA is TGTGCCTGGAGTGTAAGTCTTGGCTACACCTTC. The V call is TRBV30, the J call TRBJ1-2; no definite D call. The V gene's germline CDR1 is GTSNPN and CDR2 SVGIG (reference sequence). The CDR3 is 11 residues long. Trimming stripped 0 bases from V and 7 bases from J, with 6 bases between. Using reference TRBV30 and TRBJ1-2 for the parts outside the CDR3, the full variable domain is SQTIHQWPATLVQPVGSPLSLECTVEGTSNPNLYWYRQAAGRGLQLLFYSVGIGQISSEVPQNLSASRPQDRQFILSSKKLLLSDSGFYLCAWSVSLGYTFGSGTRLTVV.

The rearrangement joins TRBV7-8 to TRBJ1-2, with 9 positions matching TRBD1. Trimming at V came to 1 base and at J to 3 bases, leaving 3 bases not matched to a gene. The CDR3 is 15 residues long. Germline CDR1 reads SGHVS; CDR2 reads FQNEAQ. CDR3 coding DNA: TGTGCCAGCAGCTTAGGTTGGGACAGGGACTATGGCTACACCTTC. Translated: CASSLGWDRDYGYTF. Together with reference TRBV7-8 and TRBJ1-2, the CDR3 gives the full variable domain: GAGVSQSPRYKVAKRGQDVALRCDPISGHVSLFWYQQALGQGPEFLTYFQNEAQLDKSGLPSDRFFAERPEGSVSTLKIQRTQQEDSAVYLCASSLGWDRDYGYTFGSGTRLTVV.

Of note for this clone: This CDR3 is missing its conserved last phenylalanine or tryptophan, likely due to a read error. No DNA is shown, since the ends of the CDR3 on it are uncertain; the CDR3 is the one TCRdb lists. The chain links TRBV19 to TRBJ1-1; the D call TRBD1 from the table was never checked on the DNA. The CDR3 adds up to 12 amino acids, both ends counted. Germline CDR1 LNHDA, CDR2 SQIVND (reference sequence). The CDR3 loop reads CASSIRRGSRPE.

V is TRBV28 and J is TRBJ1-2, with D possibly TRBD1 on 6 matching bases. The CDR3 sequence is 13 residues long. Trimming removed 5 bases at V and 8 bases at J, with 15 bases between. Germline lookup yields CDR1 MDHEN and CDR2 SYDVKM. The CDR3 DNA reads TGTGCCAGCAGTACACAGGGCTTTATAGGCTACACCTTC. Translated: CASSTQGFIGYTF.

The chain uses TRBV25-1 and TRBJ2-7; 11 bases are a match to TRBD1. Per germline, CDR1 MGHDK and CDR2 SYGVNS. The CDR3 is made up of 16 amino acids. The ends lost 4 bases at V and 3 bases at J; junction bases unmatched: 8. The CDR3, as DNA: TGTGCCAGCAGTGGGCTTCCCGGGACAGGGGGCTACGAGCAGTACTTC. This sequence encodes CASSGLPGTGGYEQYF.

The V gene is TRBV9, the J gene TRBJ1-2; the match to TRBD1 covers 7 bases. With V trimmed by 2 bases and J by 4 bases, 5 bases remained unmatched. Germline lookup yields CDR1 SGDLS and CDR2 YYNGEE. CDR3 length: 14 residues. CDR3 amino acids: CASSVQGDSYGYTF. The CDR3 nucleotides are TGTGCCAGCAGCGTCCAGGGGGACTCCTATGGCTACACCTTC.

This clone was counted a few times. Other DNA sequences from this sample encode an identical CDR3 as well. V and J are TRBV18 and TRBJ2-5; the D is unclear. V shed 0 bases and J shed 1 base, with 0 bases lying between them. Looked up from germline, CDR1 is KGHSH and CDR2 is LQKENI. This CDR3 is built from 12 residues. This chain's CDR3 is CASSPPQETQYF. The CDR3 nucleotides are TGTGCCAGCTCACCACCCCAAGAGACCCAGTACTTC.

The chain is built from TRBV28 and TRBJ1-4; D possibly corresponds to TRBD1 (5 bases). There are 13 residues in the CDR3. CDR1 is MDHEN and CDR2 is SYDVKM in the germline V gene. The V and J ends lost 8 bases and 7 bases respectively, with 14 bases between them. The CDR3 region has the DNA TGTGCCAGCGTGGGGACCTACCCTGAAAAACTGTTTTTT. Protein: CASVGTYPEKLFF.

In its sample, this clone was seen once. The chain employs TRBV28 and TRBJ1-2; TRBD1 matches at 7 bases. The germline gives CDR1 MDHEN, CDR2 SYDVKM. The length of the CDR3 is 15 residues. The J segment lost 6 bases and the V segment lost 5 bases, leaving 12 bases of the junction unmatched. CDR3 DNA sequence: TGTGCCAGCAGTCCAGGGGGGGCCGGGAGGCATGGCTACACCTTC. Encoded protein: CASSPGGAGRHGYTF.